This T cell receptor (beta chain) was sequenced for a study of cytomegalovirus exposure and HLA in healthy donors. Broader study findings: Later analysis associated a missense DCLRE1C variant with TCR beta V- and J-gene trimming. Associated with cytomegalovirus, according to the listing, were 164 TCR beta chains.

It was with 60 Vbeta and 13 Jbeta primers that the PCR ran. TCRdb keeps only in-frame clones here, not all; method: immunoSEQ multiplex PCR. The sample lists some 170,000 clones; just over 70% were seen once. Unmatched junction bases numbered 5, after V lost 0 bases and J lost 2 bases. The CDR3 sequence is 18 residues long. From germline, CDR1 is LGHNA and CDR2 YNFKEQ. Only a few counts were recorded for this clone. No antigen is known for it. The sequenced sample consisted of PBMCs. The sequence was collected from a human donor in good health. The V and J genes are TRBV4-2 and TRBJ2-2; the match to TRBD2 covers 11 bases. CDR3 DNA: TGTGCCAGCAGCCAAGACCCTAGCGGGGGGTACAACACCGGGGAGCTGTTTTTT. This sequence encodes CASSQDPSGGYNTGELFF.